The source of this T cell receptor beta chain is a study of cytomegalovirus exposure and HLA in healthy donors. Deletions cut 1 base from V and 6 bases from J, with 10 bases between. The CDR3 totals 13 residues. Germline assignment: CDR1 SGDLS and CDR2 YYNGEE. Clones were sequenced by immunoSEQ multiplex PCR, and TCRdb holds only the in-frame ones, with some missing. The table includes 130,000 to 150,000 clones, around nine tenths detected once. This clone was seen only a few times. This chain links TRBV9 with TRBJ1-2; D may be TRBD1 (6 bases). Sample: PBMCs. The source is a woman between 18 and 29 years old in good health and CMV-seropositive. The CDR3 spells CASSVTGLDGYTF. CDR3 bases: TGTGCCAGCAGCGTAACAGGGCTGGATGGCTACACCTTC.